One and the same sample provided the 15 T cell receptor beta chains below, sequenced in a study of blood T cell repertoires in COVID-19. TCRdb keeps only in-frame clones here, not all; method: immunoSEQ multiplex PCR. The table records 150,000 to 200,000 clones, about 86% of them present only once. The sequenced sample was peripheral blood. The receptors shown here come from a man between 70 and 80 years old with active or convalescent COVID-19.

This clone was counted a single time. V is TRBV18 and J is TRBJ1-5; D is perhaps TRBD1 (5 bases). The CDR3 loop spans 14 amino acids. CDR1 is KGHSH, CDR2 LQKENI, per germline. Trimming took 2 bases from V and 1 from J, leaving 6 bases between them. The CDR3 DNA sequence: TGTGCCAGCTCACCATCAGGGAGCAATCAGCCCCAGCATTTT. This gives the protein CASSPSGSNQPQHF. Together with reference TRBV18 and TRBJ1-5, the CDR3 gives the full variable domain: NAGVMQNPRHLVRRRGQEARLRCSPMKGHSHVYWYRQLPEEGLKFMVYLQKENIIDESGMPKERFSAEFPKEGPSILRIQQVVRGDSAAYFCASSPSGSNQPQHFGDGTRLSIL.

The CDR3 spells CASGPTGGATLNTEAFF. The CDR3 DNA reads TGTGCCAGCGGGCCGACAGGGGGCGCAACCTTGAACACTGAAGCTTTCTTT. This chain connects TRBV27 to TRBJ1-1, with 10 bases that match TRBD1. V lost 8 bases to trimming and J lost 0 bases; unmatched junction nucleotides: 12. Germline values: CDR1 MNHEY, CDR2 SMNVEV (reference sequence). The CDR3 extends over 17 amino acids.

This chain uses TRBV5-1 with TRBJ1-5; TRBD1 aligns across 7 bases. J was trimmed by 9 bases and V by 4 bases; bases with no gene match: 7. Germline lookup yields CDR1 SGHRS and CDR2 YFSETQ. CDR3 length: 13 residues. The chain's CDR3 is CASSRDSFPPQHF. The DNA for the CDR3 is TGCGCCAGCAGCCGGGACAGTTTTCCGCCCCAGCATTTT.

This clone was seen a single time. This chain joins TRBV28 and TRBJ1-1, with D perhaps matching TRBD1 (5 bases). Germline CDR1 and CDR2: MDHEN and SYDVKM. This CDR3 is built from 13 residues. V gave up 5 bases and J gave up 4 bases, with 11 bases separating them. CDR3 sequence reads: CASSIGGITEAFF. The CDR3 DNA is TGTGCCAGCAGTATCGGGGGAATCACTGAAGCTTTCTTT.

CDR3 DNA sequence: TGTGCCAGCACTTTAACAGCTAATCAGCCCCAGCATTTT. Its protein product is CASTLTANQPQHF. This chain links TRBV6-6 with TRBJ1-5; D remains ambiguous. V shed 7 bases and J shed 4 bases, with 11 bases lying between them. CDR1 is MNHNY, CDR2 SVGAGI, per germline (reference sequence). This CDR3 has 13 amino acids.

The sample holds one count of this clone. This chain uses TRBV25-1 with TRBJ1-1; the D is unclear. Per germline, CDR1 MGHDK and CDR2 SYGVNS. Trimming pared 7 bases from V and 12 bases from J, leaving 15 bases between. The CDR3 has 11 residues. The CDR3 DNA reads as TGTGCCAGCACCGAGGCTATGAAAACTTTCTTT. Translation gives CASTEAMKTFF.

V and J are TRBV29-1 and TRBJ2-1; 7 bases map to TRBD2. The CDR3 is made up of 16 amino acids. The J segment lost 1 base and the V segment lost 0 bases, leaving 6 bases of the junction unmatched. Germline V gene sequence: CDR1 SQVTM, CDR2 ANQGSEA. The DNA of the CDR3 is TGCAGCGTTGAAGATGGTAGCGGGCGTTCCTACAATGAGCAGTTCTTC. Translating it yields CSVEDGSGRSYNEQFF.

This chain uses TRBV7-3 with TRBJ1-1; no definite D call. The CDR3 covers 13 residues. V gave up 3 bases and J gave up 0 bases, with 5 bases separating them. Germline-derived CDR1 and CDR2 are SGHTA and FQGTGA. CDR3 sequence (DNA): TGTGCCAGCAGCTTTCAGTTGAACACTGAAGCTTTCTTT. It encodes CASSFQLNTEAFF.

The chain has TRBV20-1 and TRBJ1-4, with D unclear. The V gene's germline CDR1 is DFQATT and CDR2 SNEGSKA (reference sequence). The CDR3 contains 15 residues. V was clipped by 3 bases and J by 4 bases, with 15 bases between them. In nucleotides, the CDR3 is TGCAGTGCTAGTGTGGGAGCCAAGAGTAATGAAAAACTGTTTTTT. Encoded protein: CSASVGAKSNEKLFF.

V is TRBV9 and J is TRBJ2-1, with 7 bases that match TRBD2. Germline CDR1 is SGDLS and CDR2 is YYNGEE. The ends lost 5 bases at V and 0 bases at J; junction bases unmatched: 8. The CDR3 is 16 residues long. CDR3 bases: TGTGCCAGCAGTGCCCCGGGAGGACACTCCTACAATGAGCAGTTCTTC. Its protein is CASSAPGGHSYNEQFF.

The V gene is TRBV19, the J gene TRBJ1-2; D remains ambiguous. The V end lost 6 bases, the J end lost 7 bases, and 18 bases lay between the germline ends. CDR3 length: 14 residues. Germline CDR1 is LNHDA and CDR2 is SQIVND (reference sequence). The chain's CDR3 is CASRRITGYGGYTF. The DNA for the CDR3 is TGTGCCAGTAGACGAATCACGGGGTACGGTGGCTACACCTTC.

This chain joins TRBV18 and TRBJ2-5; 8 bases are shared with TRBD2. The CDR3 loop spans 14 amino acids. Germline-derived CDR1 and CDR2 are KGHSH and LQKENI. V lost 6 bases and J lost 3; bases outside the gene matches: 6. CDR3 sequence: CASSSGLGKETQYF. The CDR3 DNA reads as TGTGCCAGCTCGTCGGGACTAGGCAAAGAGACCCAGTACTTC.

This chain connects TRBV4-1 to TRBJ2-2; 10 bases are a match to TRBD2. This CDR3 has 18 residues. From germline, CDR1 is MGHRA and CDR2 YSYEKL. Trimming removed 0 bases from V and 3 bases from J; junction bases left unmatched: 7. The CDR3 protein is CASSQDRRTSGYTGELFF. In nucleotides, the CDR3 is TGCGCCAGCAGCCAAGATAGGAGGACTAGCGGATACACCGGGGAGCTGTTTTTT.

The genes are TRBV18 and TRBJ1-2; D call uncertain. The V end was cut by 6 bases, the J end by 8 bases, with 16 bases between. The CDR3 covers 13 residues. Germline V gives CDR1 KGHSH, CDR2 LQKENI. CDR3 loop: CASSYDPTTGYTF. The CDR3 coding sequence is TGTGCCAGCTCTTACGACCCGACAACGGGCTACACCTTC.

This sequence joins TRBV28 and TRBJ1-2; no definite D call. CDR1 is MDHEN, CDR2 SYDVKM, per germline. The ends were cut back, 1 base at V and 4 bases at J, with 7 bases in the middle. CDR3 size: 13 residues. Written as DNA, the CDR3 is TGTGCCAGCAGTTTATCCCGCGGCTATGGCTACACCTTC. Protein product: CASSLSRGYGYTF.